This T cell receptor (beta chain) was sequenced during a study of T cells in Graves' hyperthyroidism and ophthalmopathy. The study, taken as a whole, reports: Ophthalmopathy was told apart from stable hyperthyroidism by a 13 V-J model.

This CDR3 comprises 18 residues. Germline V lookup: CDR1 SEHNR, CDR2 FQNEAQ (reference sequence). V was shortened by 0 bases and J by 3 bases, with 15 bases between the two germline ends. This clonotype was seen repeatedly, ten times or more. The antigen is not known. Amplification of TCR beta CDR3 regions was performed using RNA transcripts as template. TCR CDR3 underwent first-round RT-PCR with the HTBI primer set. TCRdb recomputed calls from the multiplex PCR reads with MiXCR, one row per CDR3 protein. Of hundreds of thousands of distinct CDR3 sequences listed, roughly 15% are singletons. Each 10 ml fresh peripheral blood draw supplied the PBMCs.

What was sequenced was blood. The rearrangement joins TRBV7-9 to TRBJ2-6; D is unresolved. The origin of this receptor is a woman in her forties or fifties with Graves' ophthalmopathy. The chain's CDR3 is CASSLATRILSGANVLTF. The CDR3 DNA sequence: TGTGCCAGCAGCTTAGCAACACGTATTCTAAGTGGGGCCAACGTCCTGACTTTC.